The sequence of this T cell receptor (beta chain) was determined in a study of T-cell memory formation after mild COVID-19. Each CDR3 protein is one row after TCRdb ran MiXCR on the 5' RACE reads. The sample records around 470,000 distinct CDR3 sequences, around 20% being singletons. Of note for this clonotype: The target antigen is unknown.

The CDR3 extends over 14 amino acids. The junction had 5 bases not matched to a gene; V was cut back by 5 bases and J by 5 bases. Germline V gene data show CDR1 as SGHTA and CDR2 as FQGTGA. Study-wide results and caveats: A balance of CD4 and CD8 characterized clones contracting day 15 to 85, whereas later expanders leaned CD4+. Pre-infection memory carried some responding clones, suggesting that cross-reactive memory joined.

Specimen: PBMCs or a T cell subset sorted from them (not recorded which). The V and J genes are TRBV7-3 and TRBJ2-5, with 10 bases identical to TRBD2. This receptor was taken from an adult woman who had mild COVID-19 (a few samples of this study predate the infection). Cell type and time point are not known. CDR3 in amino acids: CASSGSGGEETQYF. The CDR3 DNA reads as TGTGCCAGCAGCGGGAGCGGGGGGGAGGAGACCCAGTACTTC.